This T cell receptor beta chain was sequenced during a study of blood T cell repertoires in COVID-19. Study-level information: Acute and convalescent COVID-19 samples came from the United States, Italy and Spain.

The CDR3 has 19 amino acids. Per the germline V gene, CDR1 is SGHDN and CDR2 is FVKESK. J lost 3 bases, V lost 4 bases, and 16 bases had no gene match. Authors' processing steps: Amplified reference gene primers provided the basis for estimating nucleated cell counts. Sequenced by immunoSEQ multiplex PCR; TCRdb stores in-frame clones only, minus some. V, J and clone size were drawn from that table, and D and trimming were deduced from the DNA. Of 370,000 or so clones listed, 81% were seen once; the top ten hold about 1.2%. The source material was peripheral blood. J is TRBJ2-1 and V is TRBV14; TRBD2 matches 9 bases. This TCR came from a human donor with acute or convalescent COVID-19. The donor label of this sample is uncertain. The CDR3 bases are TGTGCCAGCAGCCCTGCCTCTAGCGGGGACTGGCGCGGCTACAATGAGCAGTTCTTC. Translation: CASSPASSGDWRGYNEQFF.